These T cell receptor beta chains were read from a single sample in a study of human T cells and chemical hapten exposure. TCRdb used MiXCR to reprocess the RACE reads, holding one entry per CDR3 protein. Among 65,000 to 85,000 distinct CDR3 sequences listed, 9% to 12% were seen once. The starting material was whole blood, obtained in connection with sensitization to the hapten diphenylcyclopropenone (DPC). The source of these receptors is a woman between 45 and 60 years old with alopecia areata. Some clones in this sample may be carry-over from other donors' samples. Each CDR3 is given without its conserved first and last residue. The order of the fields is J gene, V gene, CDR3 protein.

j_call: TRBJ2-7
v_call: TRBV11-2
cdr3_aa: ASSFGGPYEQY

j_call: TRBJ2-3
v_call: TRBV4-3
cdr3_aa: ASSQASGSDTQY

j_call: TRBJ2-1
v_call: TRBV20-1
cdr3_aa: SARDSPHWNQYEQF

j_call: TRBJ2-5
v_call: TRBV28
cdr3_aa: ASSVTSSRATQY

j_call: TRBJ1-1
v_call: TRBV27
cdr3_aa: ASSSHTDSEAF

j_call: TRBJ1-2
v_call: TRBV29-1
cdr3_aa: SVASGYGYT

j_call: TRBJ2-3
v_call: TRBV6-2/TRBV6-3
cdr3_aa: ASTSGLAGTDTQY

j_call: TRBJ2-1
v_call: TRBV29-1
cdr3_aa: SVEPFTRPTHNEQF

j_call: TRBJ2-7
v_call: TRBV6-2/TRBV6-3
cdr3_aa: ASSSTGTGFGEQY

j_call: TRBJ2-7
v_call: TRBV27
cdr3_aa: ASSLAVSLSYEQY

j_call: TRBJ1-6
v_call: TRBV20-1
cdr3_aa: SARSDRGGSPLH

j_call: TRBJ1-1
v_call: TRBV30
cdr3_aa: AWSVRSRGGGTEAF

j_call: TRBJ2-3
v_call: TRBV4-3
cdr3_aa: ASSQVAGVGDTQY

j_call: TRBJ1-5
v_call: TRBV20-1
cdr3_aa: GARAGQGGGQPQH

j_call: TRBJ2-1
v_call: TRBV24-1
cdr3_aa: ATSDYSTPIENEQF

j_call: TRBJ2-7
v_call: TRBV5-5
cdr3_aa: ASSLQAYEQY

j_call: TRBJ1-5
v_call: TRBV3-1
cdr3_aa: ASSQGSGNSNQPQH

j_call: TRBJ2-3
v_call: TRBV2
cdr3_aa: ASRGTADTQY

j_call: TRBJ2-5
v_call: TRBV7-2
cdr3_aa: ASSLARETQY

j_call: TRBJ2-3
v_call: TRBV6-1
cdr3_aa: ASSPRDRGSDTQY

j_call: TRBJ1-6
v_call: TRBV7-2
cdr3_aa: ASSNLQGGIKSPLH

j_call: TRBJ1-1
v_call: TRBV12-2
cdr3_aa: ASRLAVTGPLTEAF

j_call: TRBJ1-1
v_call: TRBV18
cdr3_aa: ASGPRPREAF